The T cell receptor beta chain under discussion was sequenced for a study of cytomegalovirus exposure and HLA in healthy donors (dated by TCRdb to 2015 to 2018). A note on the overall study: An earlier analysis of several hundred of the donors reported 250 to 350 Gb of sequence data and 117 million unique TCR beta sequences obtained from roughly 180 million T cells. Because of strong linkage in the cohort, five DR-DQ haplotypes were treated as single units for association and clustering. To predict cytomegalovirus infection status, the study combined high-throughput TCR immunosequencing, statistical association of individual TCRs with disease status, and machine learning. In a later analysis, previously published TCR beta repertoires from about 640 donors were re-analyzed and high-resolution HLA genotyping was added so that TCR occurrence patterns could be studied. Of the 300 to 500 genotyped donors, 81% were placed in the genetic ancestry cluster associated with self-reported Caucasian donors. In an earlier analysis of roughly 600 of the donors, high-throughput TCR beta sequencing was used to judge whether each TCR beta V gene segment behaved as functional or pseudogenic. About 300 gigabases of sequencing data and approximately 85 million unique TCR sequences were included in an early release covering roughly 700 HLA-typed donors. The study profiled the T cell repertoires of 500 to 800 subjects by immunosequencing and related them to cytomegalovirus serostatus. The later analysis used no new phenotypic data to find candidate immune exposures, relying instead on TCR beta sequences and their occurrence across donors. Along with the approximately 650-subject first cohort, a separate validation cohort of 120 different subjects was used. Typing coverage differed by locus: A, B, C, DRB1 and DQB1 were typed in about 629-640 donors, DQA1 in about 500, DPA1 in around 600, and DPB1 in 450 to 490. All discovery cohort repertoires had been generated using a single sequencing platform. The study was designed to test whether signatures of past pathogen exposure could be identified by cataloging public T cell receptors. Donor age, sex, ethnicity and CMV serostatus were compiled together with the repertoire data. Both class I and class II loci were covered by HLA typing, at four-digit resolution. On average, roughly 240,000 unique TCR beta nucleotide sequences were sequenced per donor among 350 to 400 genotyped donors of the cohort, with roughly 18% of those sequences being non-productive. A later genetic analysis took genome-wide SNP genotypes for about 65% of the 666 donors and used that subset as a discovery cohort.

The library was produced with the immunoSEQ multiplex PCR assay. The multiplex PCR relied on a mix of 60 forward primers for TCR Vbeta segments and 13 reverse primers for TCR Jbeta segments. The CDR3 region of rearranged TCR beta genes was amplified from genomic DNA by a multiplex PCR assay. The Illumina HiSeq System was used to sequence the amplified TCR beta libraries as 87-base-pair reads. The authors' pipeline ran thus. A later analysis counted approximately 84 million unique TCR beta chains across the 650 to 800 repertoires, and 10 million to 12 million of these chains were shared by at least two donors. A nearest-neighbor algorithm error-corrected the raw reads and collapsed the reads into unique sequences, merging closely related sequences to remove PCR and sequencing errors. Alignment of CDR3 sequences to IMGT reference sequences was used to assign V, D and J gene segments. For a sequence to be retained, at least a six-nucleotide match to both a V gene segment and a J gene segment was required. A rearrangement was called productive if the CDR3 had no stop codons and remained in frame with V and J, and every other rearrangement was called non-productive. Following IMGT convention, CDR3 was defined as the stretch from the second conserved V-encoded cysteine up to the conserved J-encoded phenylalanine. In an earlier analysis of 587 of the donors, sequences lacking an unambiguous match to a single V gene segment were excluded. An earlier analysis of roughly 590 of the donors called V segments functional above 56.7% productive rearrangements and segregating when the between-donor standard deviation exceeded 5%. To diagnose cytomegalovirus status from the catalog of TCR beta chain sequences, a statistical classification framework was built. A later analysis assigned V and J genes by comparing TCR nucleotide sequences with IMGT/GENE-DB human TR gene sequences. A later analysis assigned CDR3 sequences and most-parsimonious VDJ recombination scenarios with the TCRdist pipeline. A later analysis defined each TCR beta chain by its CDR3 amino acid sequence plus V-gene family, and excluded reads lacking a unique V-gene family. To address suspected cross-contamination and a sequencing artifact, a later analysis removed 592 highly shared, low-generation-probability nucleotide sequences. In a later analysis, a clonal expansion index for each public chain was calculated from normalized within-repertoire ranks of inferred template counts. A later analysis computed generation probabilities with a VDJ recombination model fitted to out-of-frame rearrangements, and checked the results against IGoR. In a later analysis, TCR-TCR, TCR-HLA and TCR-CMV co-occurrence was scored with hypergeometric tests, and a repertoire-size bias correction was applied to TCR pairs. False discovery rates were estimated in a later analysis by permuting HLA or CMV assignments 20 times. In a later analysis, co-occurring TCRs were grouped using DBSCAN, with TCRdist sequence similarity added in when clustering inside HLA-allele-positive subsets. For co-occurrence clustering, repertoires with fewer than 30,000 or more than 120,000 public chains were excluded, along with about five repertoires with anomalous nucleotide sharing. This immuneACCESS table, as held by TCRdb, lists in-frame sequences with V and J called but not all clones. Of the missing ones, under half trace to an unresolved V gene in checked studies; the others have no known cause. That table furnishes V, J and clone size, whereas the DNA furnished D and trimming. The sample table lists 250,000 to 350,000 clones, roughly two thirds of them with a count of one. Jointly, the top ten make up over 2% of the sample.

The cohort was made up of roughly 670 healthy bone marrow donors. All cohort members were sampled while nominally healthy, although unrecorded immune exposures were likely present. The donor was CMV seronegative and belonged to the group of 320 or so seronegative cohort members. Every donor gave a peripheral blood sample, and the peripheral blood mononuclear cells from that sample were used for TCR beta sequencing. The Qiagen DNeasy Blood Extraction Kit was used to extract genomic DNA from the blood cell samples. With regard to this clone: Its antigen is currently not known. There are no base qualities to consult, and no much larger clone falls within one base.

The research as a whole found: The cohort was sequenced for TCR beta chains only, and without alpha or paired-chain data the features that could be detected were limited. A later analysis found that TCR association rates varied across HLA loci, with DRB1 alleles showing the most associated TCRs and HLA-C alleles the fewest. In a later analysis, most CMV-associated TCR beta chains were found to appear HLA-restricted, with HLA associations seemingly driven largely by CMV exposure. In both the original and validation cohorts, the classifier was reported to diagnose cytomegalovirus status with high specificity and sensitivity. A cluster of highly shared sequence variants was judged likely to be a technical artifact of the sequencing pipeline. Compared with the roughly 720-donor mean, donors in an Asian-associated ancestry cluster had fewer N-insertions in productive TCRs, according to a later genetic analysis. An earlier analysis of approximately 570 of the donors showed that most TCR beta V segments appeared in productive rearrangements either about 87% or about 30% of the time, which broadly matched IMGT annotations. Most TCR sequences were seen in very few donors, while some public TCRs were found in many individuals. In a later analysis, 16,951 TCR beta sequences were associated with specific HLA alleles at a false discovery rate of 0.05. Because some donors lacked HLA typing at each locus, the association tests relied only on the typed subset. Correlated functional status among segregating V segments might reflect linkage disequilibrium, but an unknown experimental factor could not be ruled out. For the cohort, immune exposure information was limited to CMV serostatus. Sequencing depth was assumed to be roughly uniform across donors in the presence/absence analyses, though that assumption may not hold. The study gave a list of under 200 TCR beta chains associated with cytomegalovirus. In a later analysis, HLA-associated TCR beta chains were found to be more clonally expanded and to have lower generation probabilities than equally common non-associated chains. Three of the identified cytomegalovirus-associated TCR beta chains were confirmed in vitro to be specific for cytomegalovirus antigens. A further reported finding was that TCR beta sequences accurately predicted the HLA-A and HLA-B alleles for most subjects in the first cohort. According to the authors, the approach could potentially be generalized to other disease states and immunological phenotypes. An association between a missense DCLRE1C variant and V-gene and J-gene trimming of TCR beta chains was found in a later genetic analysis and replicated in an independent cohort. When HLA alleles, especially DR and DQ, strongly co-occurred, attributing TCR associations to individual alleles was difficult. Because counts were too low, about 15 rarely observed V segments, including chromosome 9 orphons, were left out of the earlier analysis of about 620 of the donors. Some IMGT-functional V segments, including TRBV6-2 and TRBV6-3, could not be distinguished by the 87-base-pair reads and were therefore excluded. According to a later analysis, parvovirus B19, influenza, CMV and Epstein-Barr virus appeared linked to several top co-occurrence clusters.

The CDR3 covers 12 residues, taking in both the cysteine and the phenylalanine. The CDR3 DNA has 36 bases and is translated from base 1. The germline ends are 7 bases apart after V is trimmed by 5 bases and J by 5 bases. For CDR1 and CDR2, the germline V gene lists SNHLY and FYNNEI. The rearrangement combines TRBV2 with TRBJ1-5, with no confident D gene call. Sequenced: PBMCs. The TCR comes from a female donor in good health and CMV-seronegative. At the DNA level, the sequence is TGTGCCAGCAGTCCGAGCGATCAGCCCCAGCATTTT. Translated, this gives CASSPSDQPQHF.